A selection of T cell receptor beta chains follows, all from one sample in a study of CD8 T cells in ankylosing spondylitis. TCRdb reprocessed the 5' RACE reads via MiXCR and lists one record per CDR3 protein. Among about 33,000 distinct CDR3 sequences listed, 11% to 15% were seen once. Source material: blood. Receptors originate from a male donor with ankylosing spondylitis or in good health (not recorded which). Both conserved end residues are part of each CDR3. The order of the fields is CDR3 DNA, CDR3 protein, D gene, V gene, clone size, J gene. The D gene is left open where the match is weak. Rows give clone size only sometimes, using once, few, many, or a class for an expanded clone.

CDR3nt: TGCAGCGTTGCAGTTCTATTAAATGAGCAGTTCTTC; CDR3aa: CSVAVLLNEQFF; d_gene: -; v_gene: TRBV29-1; abundance: few; j_gene: TRBJ2-1
CDR3nt: TGCAGCGTTGAAAGCAGGGGGCTTTATACAGTGGTCAATGAGCAGTTCTTC; CDR3aa: CSVESRGLYTVVNEQFF; d_gene: TRBD1; v_gene: TRBV29-1; abundance: -; j_gene: TRBJ2-1
CDR3nt: TGTGCCAGCAGTTTTTCCCCGGCTAGCGGGGGAACCGGGGAGCTGTTTTTT; CDR3aa: CASSFSPASGGTGELFF; d_gene: TRBD2; v_gene: TRBV27; abundance: few; j_gene: TRBJ2-2
CDR3nt: TGTGCCAGCAGCTTAACCGCGAACACCGGGGAGCTGTTTTTT; CDR3aa: CASSLTANTGELFF; d_gene: -; v_gene: TRBV7-3; abundance: -; j_gene: TRBJ2-2
CDR3nt: TGCAGCGCTACGGGAGTAGGACCCACCGGGGAGCTGTTTTTT; CDR3aa: CSATGVGPTGELFF; d_gene: -; v_gene: TRBV29-1; abundance: many; j_gene: TRBJ2-2
CDR3nt: TGTGCCAGCAGTACCCTCCTGACCCTCCACTTT; CDR3aa: CASSTLLTLHF; d_gene: -; v_gene: TRBV6-2/TRBV6-3; abundance: few; j_gene: TRBJ1-6
CDR3nt: TGTGCCAGCTCACCGTCCCAGGGTAGCTACAATGAGCAGTTCTTC; CDR3aa: CASSPSQGSYNEQFF; d_gene: -; v_gene: TRBV18; abundance: -; j_gene: TRBJ2-1
CDR3nt: TGTGCCAGCAGTTTCGGACTGACGGAAGGGCAGCCCCAGCATTTT; CDR3aa: CASSFGLTEGQPQHF; d_gene: -; v_gene: TRBV6-1; abundance: few; j_gene: TRBJ1-5
CDR3nt: TGTGCCAGTAGTACACAGAGCACCGGGGAGCTGTTTTTT; CDR3aa: CASSTQSTGELFF; d_gene: -; v_gene: TRBV19; abundance: few; j_gene: TRBJ2-2
CDR3nt: TGTGCCAGCAGATCGACCGCCATGCGGACCGGGGAGCTGTTTTTT; CDR3aa: CASRSTAMRTGELFF; d_gene: -; v_gene: TRBV11-2; abundance: few; j_gene: TRBJ2-2
CDR3nt: TGCAGTGCTAGAACGACGGGGGGAGGCGAGACCCAGTACTTC; CDR3aa: CSARTTGGGETQYF; d_gene: TRBD2; v_gene: TRBV20-1; abundance: few; j_gene: TRBJ2-5
CDR3nt: TGTGCCAGCAGCGCCCCGGGACTCAACACCGGGGAGCTGTTTTTT; CDR3aa: CASSAPGLNTGELFF; d_gene: -; v_gene: TRBV5-4; abundance: -; j_gene: TRBJ2-2
CDR3nt: TGCAGTGCTCGACAGGGAAAGGATGAGCAGTTCTTC; CDR3aa: CSARQGKDEQFF; d_gene: TRBD1; v_gene: TRBV20-1; abundance: -; j_gene: TRBJ2-1
CDR3nt: TGTGCCAGCAGTTTAGGATGGGAGACAGCGAAGTACTTC; CDR3aa: CASSLGWETAKYF; d_gene: -; v_gene: TRBV12-3/TRBV12-4; abundance: -; j_gene: TRBJ2-5
CDR3nt: TGTGCCAGCAGTCGACGGTCTTCTGGGGCCAACGTCCTGACTTTC; CDR3aa: CASSRRSSGANVLTF; d_gene: -; v_gene: TRBV6-5; abundance: -; j_gene: TRBJ2-6
CDR3nt: TGCAGTGCTAGAGATAACAGGGGGATGGATACGCAGTATTTT; CDR3aa: CSARDNRGMDTQYF; d_gene: TRBD1; v_gene: TRBV20-1; abundance: -; j_gene: TRBJ2-3
CDR3nt: TGTGCCGGCAGCGCGACGGGGGACTACACAGATACGCAGTATTTT; CDR3aa: CAGSATGDYTDTQYF; d_gene: TRBD2; v_gene: TRBV9; abundance: -; j_gene: TRBJ2-3
CDR3nt: TGCGCCAGCAGCCAAGATGCAAGAGTAGAGGAAAAACTGTTTTTT; CDR3aa: CASSQDARVEEKLFF; d_gene: -; v_gene: TRBV4-3; abundance: few; j_gene: TRBJ1-4
CDR3nt: TGCGCCAGCAGCCGTAAACCGACTAGCGGGAGTGCGTACGAGCAGTACTTC; CDR3aa: CASSRKPTSGSAYEQYF; d_gene: TRBD2; v_gene: TRBV5-1; abundance: medium-sized; j_gene: TRBJ2-7
CDR3nt: TGTGCCAGCCCGACCCCGGGACTAGAGAGGGAGACCCAGTACTTC; CDR3aa: CASPTPGLERETQYF; d_gene: TRBD2; v_gene: TRBV6-5; abundance: few; j_gene: TRBJ2-5
CDR3nt: TGCGCCAGCAGCTTGGCGTCCAATGAGCAGTTCTTC; CDR3aa: CASSLASNEQFF; d_gene: -; v_gene: TRBV5-1; abundance: -; j_gene: TRBJ2-1
CDR3nt: TGTGCCAGCAGCGCTGACGGGAAGAACACCGGGGAGCTGTTTTTT; CDR3aa: CASSADGKNTGELFF; d_gene: -; v_gene: TRBV7-9; abundance: -; j_gene: TRBJ2-2